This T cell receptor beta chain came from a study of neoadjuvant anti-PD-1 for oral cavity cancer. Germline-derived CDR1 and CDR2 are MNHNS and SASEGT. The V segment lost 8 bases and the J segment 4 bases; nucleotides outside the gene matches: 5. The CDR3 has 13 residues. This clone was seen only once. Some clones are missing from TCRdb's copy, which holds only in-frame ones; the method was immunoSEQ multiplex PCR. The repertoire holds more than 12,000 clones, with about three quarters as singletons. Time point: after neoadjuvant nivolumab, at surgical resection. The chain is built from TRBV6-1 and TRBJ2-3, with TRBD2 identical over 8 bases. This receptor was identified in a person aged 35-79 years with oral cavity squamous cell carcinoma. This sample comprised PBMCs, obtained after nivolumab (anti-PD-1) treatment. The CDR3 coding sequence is TGTGCCAGCGAGGCGGGAGGTCCAGATACGCAGTATTTT. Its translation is CASEAGGPDTQYF.